A single sample is the source of the 12 T cell receptor beta chains below, sequenced in a study of T cells in Graves' hyperthyroidism and ophthalmopathy. Amplified TCR beta CDR3 regions derived from RNA transcripts. First-round RT-PCR targeting the TCR CDR3 was performed with the HTBI primer set. TCRdb reprocessed the multiplex PCR reads with MiXCR, giving one entry per CDR3 protein. This sample has a few hundred thousand distinct CDR3 sequences; about 45% occur once, and the top ten carry about 8%. The sequenced sample consisted of peripheral blood or thyroid tissue (not recorded which). The receptors were gathered from a woman under 30 with Graves' hyperthyroidism.

This chain links TRBV2 with TRBJ2-7; 14 nucleotides agree with TRBD2. V gave up 2 bases and J gave up 5 bases; unmatched junction bases: 14. Germline CDR1 SNHLY, CDR2 FYNNEI. The CDR3 contains 19 residues. The CDR3 nucleotides read TGTGCCAGCAGTGAACCGGGACTAGCGGGAGAGGGCCACCTTGACGAGCAGTACTTC. It specifies CASSEPGLAGEGHLDEQYF.

The J gene is TRBJ2-7, the V gene TRBV7-6; 9 nucleotides line up with TRBD2. Per germline, CDR1 SGHVS and CDR2 FNYEAQ. The CDR3 spans 15 residues. V trimming: 6 bases; J trimming: 3 bases; junction bases outside the gene matches: 9. CDR3 DNA sequence: TGTGCCAGCAGAACCCCGGGACTAGCAGGCTACGAGCAGTACTTC. Translating gives CASRTPGLAGYEQYF.

To note about this clonotype: This may be a read error: a much more frequent sequence differs by one nucleotide. The chain joins TRBV7-6 to TRBJ2-7, with TRBD1 as a possible D gene (5 bases). Germline CDR1 is SGHVS and CDR2 is FNYEAQ. Trimming stripped 4 bases from V and 6 bases from J, with 16 bases between. The CDR3 contains 14 residues. CDR3 nucleotide sequence: TGTGCCAGCAGCTCCGCGTCTAGGGGTTTCGAGCAGTACTTC. Translated: CASSSASRGFEQYF.

To note about this clonotype: Since a much larger clone is just one base distant, this may be a read error. The CDR3 carries no conserved terminal phenylalanine or tryptophan, so it likely arises from a read error. The rearrangement joins TRBV5-1 to TRBJ1-1; tentative D call: TRBD1 (5 bases). Germline CDR1 reads SGHRS; CDR2 reads YFSETQ. There are 17 residues in the CDR3. V lost 1 base, J lost 0 bases, and 16 bases lay in between. CDR3 nucleotide sequence: TGCGCCAGCAGCTTGCTCGGGGGAAAGTCCATGAACACTGAAGCTTTCGTT. Translation: CASSLLGGKSMNTEAFV.

This clonotype was counted only a few times. A much larger clone differs from this one at a single base, so this may be a read error. This CDR3 fails to terminate in the conserved phenylalanine or tryptophan, so it likely reflects a read error. This sequence joins TRBV6-4 and TRBJ1-1, with D possibly being TRBD1 (6 bases). The CDR3 has 12 amino acids. Germline-derived CDR1 and CDR2 are MRHNA and SNTAGT. V was pared by 0 bases and J by 11 bases, with 10 bases between. CDR3 sequence (DNA): TGTGCCAGCAGTGACTCTTCGGGGGCCGCTTTCCTT. Its translation is CASSDSSGAAFL.

V and J are TRBV7-2 and TRBJ2-5; 10 bases match TRBD1. J gave up 7 bases and V 7 bases, and 3 bases lay outside the gene matches. The CDR3 loop spans 12 amino acids. The germline gives CDR1 SGHTA, CDR2 FQGNSA. Here the CDR3 reads CASTRDRGTQYF. The DNA for the CDR3 is TGTGCCAGCACCCGGGACAGGGGGACCCAGTACTTC.

This clonotype was observed at least ten times. The rearrangement uses TRBV20-1 and TRBJ1-4, with 8 bases fitting TRBD1. V lost 5 bases, J lost 7 bases, and 6 bases stayed unmatched. Germline V gene lookup returns CDR1 DFQATT and CDR2 SNEGSKA (reference sequence). The CDR3 loop spans 13 amino acids. The CDR3 loop is CSAGQGRGEKLFF. CDR3 DNA: TGCAGTGCTGGACAGGGACGGGGTGAAAAACTGTTTTTT.

The chain combines TRBV19 with TRBJ1-3, with no clear D. The germline V and J ends were trimmed by 3 bases and 4 bases, with 13 bases remaining between them. CDR3 length: 15 residues. Germline CDR1 reads LNHDA; CDR2 reads SQIVND (reference sequence). The CDR3 loop is CASSMKASIGNTIYF. The CDR3 DNA sequence: TGTGCCAGTAGTATGAAGGCCTCCATCGGAAACACCATATATTTT. The whole variable domain, remainder taken from reference TRBV19 and TRBJ1-3, is DGGITQSPKYLFRKEGQNVTLSCEQNLNHDAMYWYRQDPGQGLRLIYYSQIVNDFQKGDIAEGYSVSREKKESFPLTVTSAQKNPTAFYLCASSMKASIGNTIYFGEGSWLTVV.

In this sample, this clonotype turned up once. The chain carries TRBV10-1 and TRBJ1-2; 12 bases are a match to TRBD1. The CDR3 consists of 14 residues. Germline CDR1 is WNHNN and CDR2 is SYGVQD (reference sequence). V shed 2 bases, J shed 8 bases, and the junction held 3 bases outside the gene matches. The CDR3 DNA follows: TGCGCCAGCAGTGAGAACGGGACAGGGGGCGGCTACACCTTC. It is translated as CASSENGTGGGYTF.

The table lists this clonotype with many counts. J is TRBJ1-1 and V is TRBV19; the match to TRBD1 covers 8 bases. V gave up 4 bases and J gave up 1 base; unmatched junction bases: 2. The CDR3 is 14 amino acids. Germline V gives CDR1 LNHDA, CDR2 SQIVND (reference sequence). The CDR3 spells CASSSQGANTEAFF. CDR3 in DNA: TGTGCCAGTAGTAGCCAGGGGGCGAACACTGAAGCTTTCTTT.

V gene TRBV12-3 or TRBV12-4 combines with J gene TRBJ1-2; D call uncertain. CDR3 length equals 13 residues. Deletions cut 5 bases from V and 5 bases from J, with 12 bases between. DNA of the CDR3: TGTGCCAGCAGTGCGACCGGGAGGTATGGCTACACCTTC. Encoded protein: CASSATGRYGYTF.

This sequence joins TRBV7-3 and TRBJ2-2; D is unresolved. This CDR3 spans 12 amino acids. Looked up from germline, CDR1 is SGHTA and CDR2 is FQGTGA. V gave up 5 bases and J gave up 7 bases, with 8 bases separating them. The chain's CDR3 is CASSRFGGELFF. CDR3 DNA: TGTGCCAGCAGCAGATTCGGCGGGGAGCTGTTTTTT.